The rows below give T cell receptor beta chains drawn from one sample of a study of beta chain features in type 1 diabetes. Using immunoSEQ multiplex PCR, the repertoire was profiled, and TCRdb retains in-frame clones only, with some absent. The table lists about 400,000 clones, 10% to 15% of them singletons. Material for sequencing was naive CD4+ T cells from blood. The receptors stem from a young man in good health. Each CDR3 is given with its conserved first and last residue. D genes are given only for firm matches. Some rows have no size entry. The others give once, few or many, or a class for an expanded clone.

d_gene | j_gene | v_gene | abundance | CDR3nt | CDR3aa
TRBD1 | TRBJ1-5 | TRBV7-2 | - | TGTGCCAGCAGCTTCTTAGGGGGACAGGGAATAGGTCAGCCCCAGCATTTT | CASSFLGGQGIGQPQHF
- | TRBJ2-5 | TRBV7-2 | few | TGTGCCAGCAGCTTAGATCTAGAGACCCAGTACTTC | CASSLDLETQYF
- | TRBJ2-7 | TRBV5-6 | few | TGTGCCAGCAGCTTTAGACTTGGCGAGCAGTACTTC | CASSFRLGEQYF
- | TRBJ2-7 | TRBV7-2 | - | TGTGCCAGCAGCTCACTCGGTTACGAGCAGTACTTC | CASSSLGYEQYF
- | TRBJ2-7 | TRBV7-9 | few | TGTGCCAGCAGCTTGGACAAGAGCTCCTACGAGCAGTACTTC | CASSLDKSSYEQYF
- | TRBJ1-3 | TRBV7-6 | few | TGTGCCAGCAGCTCTCCGTACATCAGCTCTGGAAACACCATATATTTT | CASSSPYISSGNTIYF
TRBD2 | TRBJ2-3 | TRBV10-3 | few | TGTGCCATCAGTGAGCTCTTGGCGGGGGGGCTGACAGATACGCAGTATTTT | CAISELLAGGLTDTQYF
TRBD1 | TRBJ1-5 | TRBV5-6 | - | TGTGCCAGCAGCTTAGGGCGACAGGGGGCCGGACAGCCCCAGCATTTT | CASSLGRQGAGQPQHF
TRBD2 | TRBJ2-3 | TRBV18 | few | TGTGCCAGCTCACCCGGACTAGCGGGAGTCACAGATACGCAGTATTTT | CASSPGLAGVTDTQYF
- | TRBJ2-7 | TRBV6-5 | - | TGTGCCAGCAGTTACTCGATCGGAGCGGAACCCTACGAGCAGTACTTC | CASSYSIGAEPYEQYF
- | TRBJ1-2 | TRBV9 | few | TGTGCCAGCAGCACAAGAGGGAGGGGAGGTAGTGGCTACACCTTC | CASSTRGRGGSGYTF
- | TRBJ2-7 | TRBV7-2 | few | TGTGCCAGCACCCTCAGGTACGAGCAGTACTTC | CASTLRYEQYF
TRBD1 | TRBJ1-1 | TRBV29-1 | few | TGCAGCGTTGAACCACGGACAGGGAACACTGAAGCTTTCTTT | CSVEPRTGNTEAFF
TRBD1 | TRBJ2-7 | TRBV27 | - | TGTGCCAGCAGTTTATACGAGGGGGCAACCTACGAGCAGTACTTC | CASSLYEGATYEQYF
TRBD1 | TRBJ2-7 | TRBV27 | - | TGTGCCAGCAAAGCCCAATGGGGGACAGCCTCCTACGAGCAGTACTTC | CASKAQWGTASYEQYF
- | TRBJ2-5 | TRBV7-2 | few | TGTGCCAGCAGGGAGAGACAGAGAGAGACCCAGTACTTC | CASRERQRETQYF
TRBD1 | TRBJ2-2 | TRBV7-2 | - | TGTGCCAGCAGACAGGGGCGAGGTACCGGGGAGCTGTTTTTT | CASRQGRGTGELFF
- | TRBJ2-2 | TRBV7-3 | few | TGTGCCAGCAGCTCAATGACCGGGGAGCTGTTTTTT | CASSSMTGELFF
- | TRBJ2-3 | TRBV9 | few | TGTGCCAGCAGCGTAACCCCGTCGGAATCCTTCGGAGTGGATACGCAGTATTTT | CASSVTPSESFGVDTQYF
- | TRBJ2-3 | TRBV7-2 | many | TGTGCCAGCAGCTTAGGGAGGCCCGATACGCAGTATTTT | CASSLGRPDTQYF
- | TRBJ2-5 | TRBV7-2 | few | TGTGCCAGCAGCTCATTTCAAGAGACCCAGTACTTC | CASSSFQETQYF
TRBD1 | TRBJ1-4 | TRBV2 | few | TGTGCCAGCAGTCAACAGGGGTTCCGTGAAAAACTGTTTTTT | CASSQQGFREKLFF
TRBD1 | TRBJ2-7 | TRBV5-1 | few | TGCGCCAGCAGCAGGGACAGGGACTACGAGCAGTACTTC | CASSRDRDYEQYF
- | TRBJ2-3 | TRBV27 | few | TGTGCCAGCAGTCTCGTCACTAGCACAGATACGCAGTATTTT | CASSLVTSTDTQYF
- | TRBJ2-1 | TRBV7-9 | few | TGTGCCAGCAGCCTCGCGGGTTACTCCTACAATGAGCAGTTCTTC | CASSLAGYSYNEQFF
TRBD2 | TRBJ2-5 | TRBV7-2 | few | TGTGCCAGCAGCCTAACTTATAGCGGGACGTACCAAGAGACCCAGTACTTC | CASSLTYSGTYQETQYF
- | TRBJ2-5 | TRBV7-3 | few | TGTGCCAGCAGCTTGGCAGGGTCCGGGGAGACCCAGTACTTC | CASSLAGSGETQYF
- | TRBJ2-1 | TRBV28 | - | TGTGCCAGCACCGAACGGGATAATGAGCAGTTCTTC | CASTERDNEQFF
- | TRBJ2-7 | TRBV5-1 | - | TGCGCCAGCAGCTTGATTACAGGGAATTATTACGAGCAGTACTTC | CASSLITGNYYEQYF
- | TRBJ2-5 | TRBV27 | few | TGTGCCAGCAGTTCCCGACTGAGAGAGACCCAGTACTTC | CASSSRLRETQYF
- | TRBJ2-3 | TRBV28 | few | TGTGCCAGCAAACCGGGACTGGACCGGGATACGCAGTATTTT | CASKPGLDRDTQYF
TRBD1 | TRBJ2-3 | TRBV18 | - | TGTGCCAGCTCACCACCGGGGACAGTGCCAAGTACGCAGTATTTT | CASSPPGTVPSTQYF
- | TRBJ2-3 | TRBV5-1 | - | TGCGCCAGCAGCTTGGATGGGACTAGCACAGATACGCAGTATTTT | CASSLDGTSTDTQYF
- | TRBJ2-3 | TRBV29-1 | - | TGCAGCAGCGTTGGGTCTACAGATACGCAGTATTTT | CSSVGSTDTQYF
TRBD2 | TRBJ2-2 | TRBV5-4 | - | TGTGCCAGCAGCCCCGTAGGACTAGCGGGAGGGGTGGCCGGGGAGCTGTTTTTT | CASSPVGLAGGVAGELFF
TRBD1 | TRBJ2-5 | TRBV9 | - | TGTGCCAGCAGCGCCCAAGACAGGGGCCTTCGGGAGACCCAGTACTTC | CASSAQDRGLRETQYF
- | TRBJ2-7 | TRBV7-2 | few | TGTGCCAGCAGCTTGAGCAGCGGGCCATACGAGCAGTACTTC | CASSLSSGPYEQYF
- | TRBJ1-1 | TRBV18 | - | TGTGCCAGCTCACCACGAGGGAGTTGGACTGAAGCTTTCTTT | CASSPRGSWTEAFF
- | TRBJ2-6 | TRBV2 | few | TGTGCCAGCAGCCTCCTGTCCTCTGGGGCCAACGTCCTGACTTTC | CASSLLSSGANVLTF
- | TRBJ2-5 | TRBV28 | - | TGTGCCAGCAGTGTTACAGGGTCGACAAAGACCCAGTACTTC | CASSVTGSTKTQYF
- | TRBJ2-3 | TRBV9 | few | TGTGCCAGCAGCGTAGGAGAAAGTGCAGATACGCAGTATTTT | CASSVGESADTQYF
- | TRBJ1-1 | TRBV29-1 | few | TGCAGCGCCGCTCGGGGTCTCATAAGGGCTTTCTTT | CSAARGLIRAFF
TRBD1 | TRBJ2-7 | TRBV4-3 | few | TGCGCCAGCAGCCAAGGTGTAGGGGGCGTTTACGAGCAGTACTTC | CASSQGVGGVYEQYF
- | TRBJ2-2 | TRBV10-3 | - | TGTGCCAGCCACGGGGGCAGGGGGTTTGAGGACACCGGGGAGCTGTTTTTT | CASHGGRGFEDTGELFF
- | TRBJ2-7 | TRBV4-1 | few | TGCGCCAGCAGCCATGGCCGGGGGGCCCTTTCTTCGGTCTACGAGCAGTACTTC | CASSHGRGALSSVYEQYF
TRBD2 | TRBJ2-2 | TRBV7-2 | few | TGTGCCAGCAGCTTCGCGGGGGTATCCACCGGGGAGCTGTTTTTT | CASSFAGVSTGELFF
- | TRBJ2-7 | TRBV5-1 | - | TGCGCCAGCAGCTTGGACAGAGCCAGCTACGAGCAGTACTTC | CASSLDRASYEQYF
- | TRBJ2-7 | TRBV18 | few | TGTGCCAGCTCACCGAAACAGACCACCTACGAGCAGTACTTC | CASSPKQTTYEQYF
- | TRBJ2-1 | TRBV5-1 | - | TGCGCCAGCAGCTTGGTATCTTGGGAGAGCTACAATGAGCAGTTCTTC | CASSLVSWESYNEQFF
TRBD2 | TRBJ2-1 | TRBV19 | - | TGTGCCAGTAACCCCGGACTAGGGCCCTTTGGGGAGCAGTTCTTC | CASNPGLGPFGEQFF
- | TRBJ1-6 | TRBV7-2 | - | TGTGCCAGCAGCTTGACATCCTATAATTCACCCCTCCACTTT | CASSLTSYNSPLHF
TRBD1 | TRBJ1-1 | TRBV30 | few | TGTGCCTGGACTCCACAGGGGATGAACACTGAAGCTTTCTTT | CAWTPQGMNTEAFF
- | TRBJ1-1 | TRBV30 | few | TGTGCCTGGAGTGTATTCGGTGAGGAAGCTTTCTTT | CAWSVFGEEAFF